This T cell receptor (beta chain) was recorded in a study of blood T cell repertoires in COVID-19. Study information: Both acute and convalescent COVID-19 samples were obtained from the United States, Italy and Spain. The analysed material was cDNA or gDNA that came from T cells, B-cell-depleted T cells, or PBMCs.

The germline V gene has CDR1 SGHRS and CDR2 YFSETQ. CDR3 length: 18 amino acids. The V gene end was trimmed by 0 bases and the J gene end by 5 bases; junction bases not matched to a gene: 9. Original data processing: Cell counts per sample came from amplifying reference gene primers. Libraries were prepared by immunoSEQ multiplex PCR; TCRdb keeps only in-frame clonotypes and omits some of them. V and J calls and clone size are copied from that table; D and trimming were computed from the DNA. The sample holds roughly 28,000 clones, roughly 82% seen once. The sample comprised peripheral blood. This chain joins TRBV5-1 and TRBJ2-1; 12 bases agree with TRBD1. The TCR comes from a man older than 75 with active or convalescent COVID-19. In DNA, the CDR3 is TGCGCCAGCAGCTTGGCCCGTGGGACAGGGGGCCGAAACAATGAGCAGTTCTTC. As protein: CASSLARGTGGRNNEQFF.